These 6 T cell receptor beta chains were all obtained from the same sample, sequenced in a study of radiation and T cells in renal cell carcinoma. The protocol was immunoSEQ multiplex PCR, while the TCRdb copy is restricted to in-frame clones and leaves out a portion. The table has about 170,000 clones, approximately 90% seen once. Time point reported: blood 4 weeks post-SBRT, at nephrectomy. Described treatment: 15 Gy SBRT to primary tumor, nephrectomy 4 weeks later. The sample was blood, taken from a patient whose treatment included radiotherapy and nephrectomy. Every receptor here comes from a woman aged 45 to 65 with renal cell carcinoma.

The J gene is TRBJ1-5, the V gene TRBV4-2, with D perhaps matching TRBD1 (5 bases). The CDR3 is 14 amino acids. CDR1 is LGHNA, CDR2 YNFKEQ, per germline. Trimming took off 2 bases at V and 0 bases at J, with 5 bases between the two ends. This CDR3 is CASSQTGSNQPQHF. For the CDR3, the DNA is TGTGCCAGCAGCCAAACAGGTAGCAATCAGCCCCAGCATTTT.

The chain links TRBV12-1 to TRBJ1-5. TRBV12-1 is noted as a pseudogene. The CDR3 has 16 residues. The DNA for the CDR3 is TGTGCCAGCAGCTTATCCTTCGCCGGTGCGGGTCAGCCCCAGCATTTT. It specifies CASSLSFAGAGQPQHF.

The rearrangement links TRBV7-9 to TRBJ2-5; 9 bases fit TRBD2. Germline V lookup: CDR1 SEHNR, CDR2 FQNEAQ (reference sequence). The CDR3 spans 15 residues. With V trimmed by 2 bases and J by 5 bases, 6 bases remained unmatched. CDR3 sequence: CASSLYVAGVETQYF. For the CDR3, the DNA is TGTGCCAGCAGCTTATATGTAGCGGGGGTTGAGACCCAGTACTTC.

The V and J genes are TRBV11-2 and TRBJ2-1; 7 bases align to TRBD2. V shed 3 bases and J 8 bases; nucleotides not matched to a gene: 7. CDR3 length equals 14 residues. Looked up from germline, CDR1 is SGHAT and CDR2 is FQNNGV. The CDR3 nucleotides read TGTGCCAGCAGCTTCAGGACTAGTGCGGATGAGCAGTTCTTC. Translation gives CASSFRTSADEQFF.

The V and J genes are TRBV18 and TRBJ2-7, with a possible D match to TRBD1 (6 bases). The CDR3 covers 14 residues. Trimming left V 3 bases short and J 5 bases short, with 14 bases between. CDR1 is KGHSH and CDR2 is LQKENI in the germline V gene. The CDR3 DNA follows: TGTGCCAGCTCACCCCACGCAGGGGCCCACGAGCAGTACTTC. This gives the protein CASSPHAGAHEQYF.

The gene calls are TRBV29-1 and TRBJ2-7; no clear D. V dropped 4 bases and J dropped 2 bases, with 6 bases sitting between them. The germline gives CDR1 SQVTM, CDR2 ANQGSEA. The CDR3 extends over 11 amino acids. CDR3: CSVALTYEQYF. DNA of the CDR3: TGCAGCGTTGCCCTTACCTACGAGCAGTACTTC.